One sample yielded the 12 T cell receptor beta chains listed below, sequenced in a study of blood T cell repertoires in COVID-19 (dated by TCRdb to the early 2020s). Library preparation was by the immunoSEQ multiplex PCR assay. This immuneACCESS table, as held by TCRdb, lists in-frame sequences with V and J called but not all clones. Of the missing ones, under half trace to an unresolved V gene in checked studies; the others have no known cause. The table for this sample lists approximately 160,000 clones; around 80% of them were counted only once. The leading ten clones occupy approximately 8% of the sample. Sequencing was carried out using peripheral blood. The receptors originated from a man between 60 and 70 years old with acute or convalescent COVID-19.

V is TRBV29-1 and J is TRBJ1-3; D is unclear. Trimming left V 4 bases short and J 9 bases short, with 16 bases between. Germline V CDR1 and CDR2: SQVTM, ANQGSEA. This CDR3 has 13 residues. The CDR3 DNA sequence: TGCAGCGTTGCCGGACGGACGAGCGGCACCATATATTTT. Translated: CSVAGRTSGTIYF.

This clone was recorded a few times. CDR3 protein: CASSEFREGGVGGYTF. As DNA, the CDR3 is TGTGCCAGCAGTGAATTCAGGGAAGGGGGAGTGGGTGGCTACACCTTC. The chain is built from TRBV2 and TRBJ1-2; possibly TRBD1 for D (6 bases). Trimming stripped 2 bases from V and 7 bases from J, with 20 bases between. The CDR3 has 16 amino acids. The germline V gene encodes CDR1 SNHLY and CDR2 FYNNEI.

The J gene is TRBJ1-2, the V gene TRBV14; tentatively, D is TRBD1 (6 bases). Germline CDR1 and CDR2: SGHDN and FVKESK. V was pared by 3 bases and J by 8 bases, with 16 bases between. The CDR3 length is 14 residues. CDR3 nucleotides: TGTGCCAGCAGCCAGCCAGGGGCAGGGCTAGGCTACACCTTC. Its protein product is CASSQPGAGLGYTF.

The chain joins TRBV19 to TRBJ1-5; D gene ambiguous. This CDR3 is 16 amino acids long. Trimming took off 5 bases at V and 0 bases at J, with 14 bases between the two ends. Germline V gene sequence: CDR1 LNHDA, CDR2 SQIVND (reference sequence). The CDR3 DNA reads TGTGCCAGTAGTTCCCTTGACATTCCTAGCAATCAGCCCCAGCATTTT. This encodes CASSSLDIPSNQPQHF.

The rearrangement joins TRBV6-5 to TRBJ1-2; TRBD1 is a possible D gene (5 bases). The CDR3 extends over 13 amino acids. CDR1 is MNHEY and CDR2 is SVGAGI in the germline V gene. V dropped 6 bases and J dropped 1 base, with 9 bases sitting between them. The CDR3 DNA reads TGTGCCAGCAGCACAGGCAGTAACTATGGCTACACCTTC. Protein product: CASSTGSNYGYTF.

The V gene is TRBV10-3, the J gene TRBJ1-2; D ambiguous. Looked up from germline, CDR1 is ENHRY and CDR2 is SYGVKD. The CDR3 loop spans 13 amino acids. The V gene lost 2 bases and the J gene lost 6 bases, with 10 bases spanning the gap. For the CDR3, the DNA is TGTGCCATCAGTGAGAAGGTACTAGATGGCTACACCTTC. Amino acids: CAISEKVLDGYTF.

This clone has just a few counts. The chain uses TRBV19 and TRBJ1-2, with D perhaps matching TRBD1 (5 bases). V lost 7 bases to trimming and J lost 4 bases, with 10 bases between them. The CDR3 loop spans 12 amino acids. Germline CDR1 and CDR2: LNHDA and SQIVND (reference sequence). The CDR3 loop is CASTRDFYGYTF. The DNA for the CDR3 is TGTGCCAGTACGAGGGACTTCTATGGCTACACCTTC.

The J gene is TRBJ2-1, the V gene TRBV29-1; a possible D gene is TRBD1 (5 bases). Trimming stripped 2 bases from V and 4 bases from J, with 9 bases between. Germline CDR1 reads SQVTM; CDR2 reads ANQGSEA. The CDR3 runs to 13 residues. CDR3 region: CSVERAGYNEQFF. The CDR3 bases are TGCAGCGTTGAACGGGCAGGGTACAATGAGCAGTTCTTC.

CDR3 sequence: CASSLNGGGPIEQFF. The CDR3 bases are TGTGCCAGCAGCTTAAATGGGGGGGGACCCATCGAGCAGTTCTTC. The chain carries TRBV7-3 and TRBJ2-1; 7 bases fit TRBD2. Germline V gene data show CDR1 as SGHTA and CDR2 as FQGTGA. The CDR3 is 15 residues long. V lost 1 base to trimming and J lost 10 bases; unmatched junction nucleotides: 10.

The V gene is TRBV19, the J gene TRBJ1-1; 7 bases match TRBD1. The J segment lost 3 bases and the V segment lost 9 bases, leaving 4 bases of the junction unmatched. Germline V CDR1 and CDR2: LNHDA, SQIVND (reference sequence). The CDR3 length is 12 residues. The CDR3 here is CASTGDYTEAFF. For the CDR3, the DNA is TGTGCCAGCACAGGGGACTACACTGAAGCTTTCTTT.

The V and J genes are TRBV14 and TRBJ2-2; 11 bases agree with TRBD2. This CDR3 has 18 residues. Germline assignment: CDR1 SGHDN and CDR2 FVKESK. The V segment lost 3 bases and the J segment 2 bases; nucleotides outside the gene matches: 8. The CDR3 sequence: CASSHPTSGATNTGELFF. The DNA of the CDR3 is TGTGCCAGCAGCCACCCGACTAGCGGGGCCACCAACACCGGGGAGCTGTTTTTT. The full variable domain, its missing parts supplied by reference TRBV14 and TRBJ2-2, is EAGVTQFPSHSVIEKGQTVTLRCDPISGHDNLYWYRRVMGKEIKFLLHFVKESKQDESGMPNNRFLAERTGGTYSTLKVQPAELEDSGVYFCASSHPTSGATNTGELFFGEGSRLTVL.

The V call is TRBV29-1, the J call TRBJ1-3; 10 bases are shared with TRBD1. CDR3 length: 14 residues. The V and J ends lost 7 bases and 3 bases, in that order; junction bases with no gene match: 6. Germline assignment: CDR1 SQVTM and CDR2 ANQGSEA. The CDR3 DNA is TGCAGCGCCTTTGGGACAGGGGATGGAAACACCATATATTTT. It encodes CSAFGTGDGNTIYF. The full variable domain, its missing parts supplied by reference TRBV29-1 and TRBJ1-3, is SAVISQKPSRDICQRGTSLTIQCQVDSQVTMMFWYRQQPGQSLTLIATANQGSEATYESGFVIDKFPISRPNLTFSTLTVSNMSPEDSSIYLCSAFGTGDGNTIYFGEGSWLTVV.